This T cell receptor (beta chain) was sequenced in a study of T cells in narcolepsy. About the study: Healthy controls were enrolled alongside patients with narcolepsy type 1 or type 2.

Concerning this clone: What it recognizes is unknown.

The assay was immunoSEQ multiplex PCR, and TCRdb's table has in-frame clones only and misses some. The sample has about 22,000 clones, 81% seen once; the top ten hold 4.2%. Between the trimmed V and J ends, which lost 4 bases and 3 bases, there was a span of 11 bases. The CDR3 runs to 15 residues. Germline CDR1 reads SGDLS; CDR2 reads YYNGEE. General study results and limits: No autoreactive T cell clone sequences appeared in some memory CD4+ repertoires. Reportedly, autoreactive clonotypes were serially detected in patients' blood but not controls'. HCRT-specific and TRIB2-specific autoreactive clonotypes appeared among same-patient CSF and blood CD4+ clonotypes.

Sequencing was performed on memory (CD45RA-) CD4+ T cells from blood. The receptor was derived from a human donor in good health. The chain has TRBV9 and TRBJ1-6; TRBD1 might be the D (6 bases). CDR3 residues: CASSRGPDYNSPLHF. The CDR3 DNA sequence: TGTGCCAGCAGCCGGGGGCCCGACTATAATTCACCCCTCCACTTT.